One sample yielded the 16 T cell receptor beta chains listed below, sequenced in a study of blood T cells in healthy people across ages. It was with a sample-barcoded 5' primer and a J-beta primer mix that a second PCR of roughly 7 to 12 cycles was run. Using its own MiXCR run on the 5' RACE reads, TCRdb lists one record per CDR3 protein. Here the sample spans more than 700,000 distinct CDR3 sequences, about half being singletons. Sequenced input: blood. These receptors came from a man at least 80 years old in good health.

As to this clonotype: The junction departs from the called germline gene at one end, perhaps through a read error. The gene calls are TRBV5-5 and TRBJ1-1; unclear D gene. Germline V gene lookup returns CDR1 SGHKS and CDR2 YYEKEE (reference sequence). This CDR3 contains 14 residues. CDR3 in DNA: TGTGCCAGCAGCTTGGTTACGGATAACACTAAAGCTTTCTTT. This encodes CASSLVTDNTKAFF.

This clonotype was seen a handful of times. The rearrangement joins TRBV28 to TRBJ2-5, with TRBD1 matching 7 bases. Germline CDR1 reads MDHEN; CDR2 reads SYDVKM. V dropped 5 bases and J dropped 1; count of bases not matched to a gene: 13. This CDR3 has 17 amino acids. The CDR3 region is CASSAPFSTGTQETQYF. The CDR3 DNA reads TGTGCCAGCAGTGCACCCTTCTCGACAGGGACCCAAGAGACCCAGTACTTC.

The gene calls are TRBV12-3 or TRBV12-4 and TRBJ2-4, with 11 bases that match TRBD2. The CDR3 runs to 13 residues. The V segment lost 5 bases and the J segment 13 bases; nucleotides outside the gene matches: 7. The CDR3 protein is CASSGGTSGEQYF. For the CDR3, the DNA is TGTGCCAGCAGTGGGGGGACTAGCGGAGAGCAGTACTTC.

This chain connects TRBV30 to TRBJ1-5; D remains unclear. Germline V lookup: CDR1 GTSNPN, CDR2 SVGIG (reference sequence). With 2 bases removed from V and 4 bases from J, the gap between germline ends came to 15 bases. There are 15 residues in the CDR3. CDR3 region: CAWSSVSSFNQPQHF. The DNA of the CDR3 is TGTGCCTGGAGTTCCGTCTCTTCCTTTAATCAGCCCCAGCATTTT.

This clonotype has only one observation. The chain recombines TRBV10-3 with TRBJ2-7; D ambiguous. Per the germline V gene, CDR1 is ENHRY and CDR2 is SYGVKD. Between the trimmed V and J ends, which lost 6 bases and 1 base, there was a span of 10 bases. This CDR3 is built from 13 residues. The CDR3 nucleotides are TGTGCCATCAGAAGCCCTGAATCCTACGAGCAGTACTTC. Its translation is CAIRSPESYEQYF.

V usage is TRBV20-1 and J usage is TRBJ2-3; D remains unclear. This CDR3 is 16 amino acids long. In germline, CDR1 is DFQATT, CDR2 SNEGSKA (reference sequence). Trimming cost V 0 bases and J 0 bases, with 13 bases left between them. For the CDR3, the DNA is TGCAGTGCTAGAGATCGCCGGGCCGTTAGCACAGATACGCAGTATTTT. Residues: CSARDRRAVSTDTQYF.

The J gene is TRBJ1-2, the V gene TRBV9, with D uncertain. The germline V and J ends were trimmed by 2 bases and 0 bases, with 8 bases remaining between them. The CDR3 sequence is 14 residues long. Germline CDR1 and CDR2: SGDLS and YYNGEE. The CDR3: CASSVGSTNYGYTF. CDR3 bases: TGTGCCAGCAGCGTGGGCAGTACTAACTATGGCTACACCTTC.

The CDR3 sequence: CATSVTSNYGYTF. CDR3 bases: TGTGCCACCAGTGTAACGTCAAACTATGGCTACACCTTC. This chain connects TRBV24-1 to TRBJ1-2; no clear D. The CDR3 consists of 13 residues. The germline V gene has CDR1 KGHDR and CDR2 SFDVKD. The V and J ends lost 5 bases and 2 bases respectively, with 8 bases between them.

This clonotype showed up just once. The chain joins TRBV6-5 to TRBJ2-1; the D is unclear. V lost 0 bases and J 8 bases, leaving 14 bases between the germline ends. This CDR3 has 15 amino acids. From germline, CDR1 is MNHEY and CDR2 SVGAGI. The CDR3 protein is CASSYSNLGSYEQFF. In DNA, the CDR3 is TGTGCCAGCAGTTACTCAAATTTGGGGTCTTATGAGCAGTTCTTC.

This chain links TRBV4-3 with TRBJ1-1; D unclear. Germline CDR1 is LGHNA and CDR2 is YSLEER. Trimming left V 0 bases short and J 5 bases short, with 13 bases between. The CDR3 has 15 residues. DNA of the CDR3: TGCGCCAGCAGCCAAGATCGTGCGGGTATAACTGAAGCTTTCTTT. It codes for CASSQDRAGITEAFF.

The sample holds one count of this clonotype. The V and J genes are TRBV4-2 and TRBJ2-5; 7 positions agree with TRBD2. The CDR3 sequence is 14 residues long. The J segment lost 1 base and the V segment lost 3 bases, leaving 2 bases of the junction unmatched. CDR1 is LGHNA and CDR2 is YNFKEQ in the germline V gene. As DNA, the CDR3 is TGTGCCAGCAGCCAGGGAGGGCCCCAAGAGACCCAGTACTTC. Encoded protein: CASSQGGPQETQYF.

This clonotype was counted once. The chain carries TRBV10-2 and TRBJ2-3; either TRBD1 or TRBD2 may supply D (6 bases each). This CDR3 is built from 15 residues. Germline CDR1 is WSHSY and CDR2 is SAAADI. V was shortened by 0 bases and J by 2 bases, with 9 bases between the two germline ends. Here the CDR3 reads CASSESRGPTDTQYF. The CDR3 nucleotides are TGCGCCAGCAGTGAGTCACGGGGGCCCACAGATACGCAGTATTTT.

This clonotype occurred a few times. The rearrangement links TRBV7-9 to TRBJ2-7; 9 positions agree with TRBD1. From germline, CDR1 is SEHNR and CDR2 FQNEAQ (reference sequence). The CDR3 length is 15 residues. V trimming: 5 bases; J trimming: 5 bases; junction bases outside the gene matches: 10. The CDR3 DNA reads as TGTGCCAGCAGCCAAGGTAGGACAGGGGTCGACGAGCAGTACTTC. As protein: CASSQGRTGVDEQYF.

The chain couples TRBV5-5 to TRBJ2-4; D not resolved. Trimming stripped 1 base from V and 9 bases from J, with 11 bases between. CDR3 length: 13 residues. The germline V gene encodes CDR1 SGHKS and CDR2 YYEKEE (reference sequence). CDR3 sequence: CASSLYKQIIQYF. In DNA, the CDR3 is TGTGCCAGCAGCTTGTACAAGCAAATCATTCAGTACTTC.

This clonotype was detected only a few times. The rearrangement uses TRBV6-2 or TRBV6-3 and TRBJ2-7, with TRBD2 identical over 14 bases. V lost 5 bases, J lost 6 bases, and 15 bases stayed unmatched. In germline, CDR1 is MNHEY, CDR2 SVGEGT. The CDR3 runs 18 residues. This chain's CDR3 is CASSPSPGTSGSALEQYF. The CDR3 bases are TGTGCCAGCAGTCCATCTCCCGGGACTAGCGGGAGTGCTCTCGAGCAGTACTTC.

The rearrangement joins TRBV11-3 to TRBJ2-3; 7 bases are shared with TRBD2. J lost 4 bases, V lost 6 bases, and 4 bases had no gene match. Germline V lookup: CDR1 SGHNT, CDR2 YENEEA. The CDR3 runs 13 residues. The CDR3 is CASSREEADTQYF. The CDR3, as DNA: TGTGCCAGCAGTCGGGAGGAGGCAGATACGCAGTATTTT. Looking up the rest from reference TRBV11-3 and TRBJ2-3 gives the full variable domain: EAGVVQSPRYKIIEKKQPVAFWCNPISGHNTLYWYLQNLGQGPELLIRYENEEAVDDSQLPKDRFSAERLKGVDSTLKIQPAELGDSAVYLCASSREEADTQYFGPGTRLTVL.